Below, one TCR beta chain is given with its context. Its antigen is still unknown. Base qualities are not provided; no much larger clone lies one nucleotide away. Unmatched junction bases come to 3, with V trimmed by 5 bases and J by 0 bases. The CDR3 numbers 14 residues from cysteine through phenylalanine. Only CDR3 DNA remains: 42 bases, in frame from the first base. Taken from the germline V gene, the CDR1 and CDR2 loops are MGHDK and SYGVNS. These data belong to a study of T cell responses to AZD1222 COVID-19 vaccine (TCRdb year 2021). General notes on the study: AZD1222 recipients with second doses at about 4 weeks or about 12 weeks were pooled, because spike-specific TCR depth and breadth did not differ between schedules. A total of just over 230 trial participants underwent TCR sequencing, of whom about 200 had received two doses of AZD1222 and about 26 had received two doses of the MenACWY control vaccine. Trial participants were enrolled by age into subgroups of 18-55, 56-69 and 70-plus years, and around 150, 29 and 61 TCR-sequenced participants, respectively, were included in these subgroups. Beyond this particular receptor, the publication reports: A significant rise in spike-specific TCR breadth and depth was observed after two AZD1222 doses relative to day 0 and relative to MenACWY recipients. In the small 56-69-year group, the increase in depth fell short of significance, most likely because of low power. Conclusions about previously exposed vaccinees are limited, since just six AZD1222 recipients were seropositive for SARS-CoV-2 at baseline. Most participants were white British and females outnumbered males, and the authors suggested that clonal diversity may have been underestimated. Epitopes outside the regions mutated in the B.1.351 and B.1.1.7 variants were reportedly recognized by nearly half of the unique spike-specific TCRs. Vaccine-associated CD4 TCRs spanned the whole spike protein, with dominant responses in regions 160-218 and 743-854. No day 14 peak-response samples were available, so repertoires were characterized only after the peak T cell response.

This specimen's time point label, per the study, means: baseline before first vaccination. Samples from vaccinated people were obtained from the UK trials COV001 and COV002, which included a single-blind randomized controlled phase 2/3 trial of AZD1222 (ChAdOx1 nCoV-19) in healthy adults. Trial participant PBMC samples were collected at day 0 and day 28 after the second dose for TCRbeta chain sequencing. The CDR3 regions of human TCRbeta chains were analyzed by immunosequencing. In the authors' own workflow: Repertoire TCRs were checked for matches against a reference library of SARS-CoV-2-specific TCRs that had been generated using the MIRA antigen-specificity platform. Breadth was defined as the fraction of unique TCRs that were SARS-CoV-2-associated, and depth was defined as the fraction of total T cells that were SARS-CoV-2-associated. Using the MIRA data, each spike-specific TCR was assigned both to the spike region to which the TCR was reactive and to a CD4 or CD8 class. Log10-transformed breadth and depth values were compared by one-way ANOVA with Sidak's multiple comparisons tests. TCRdb carries this immuneACCESS record with in-frame sequences only. Its versions omit some clonotypes, under half of them owing to an unresolved V gene in the studies checked, with the rest unexplained. The D gene and trimming were derived from the DNA, and the V and J assignments and clone size from that table. This sample gives over 85,000 clones in total; about nine tenths of them show up just once. 1.6% of the sample is held by the ten biggest clonotypes.

The chain uses TRBV25-1 and TRBJ2-7; TRBD2 aligns with 8 central bases. The source material was peripheral blood, sampled on day 0 of AZD1222 vaccination. The clonotype comes from an adult in good health. CDR3 sequence: CASSNGRASYEQYF. The nucleotide sequence reads as follows: TGTGCCAGCAGTAACGGGAGGGCCTCCTACGAGCAGTACTTC.